Listed here are 28 T cell receptor beta chains from one sample, sequenced in a study of T cells in localized non-small cell lung cancer. TCRdb's table, derived via immunoSEQ multiplex PCR, lists solely in-frame clones and lacks some. The sample contains around 80,000 clones, about 78% of which appear only once. The source material was PBMCs, sampled before any cancer treatment. The receptors come from a man between 40 and 69 years old with stage II squamous cell lung carcinoma.

The rearrangement joins TRBV18 to TRBJ1-5, with D tentatively TRBD1 (6 bases). CDR1 and CDR2 (germline): KGHSH, LQKENI. The CDR3 contains 13 residues. Deletions cut 2 bases from V and 7 bases from J, with 9 bases between. The chain's CDR3 is CASSPEGGQPQHF. DNA of the CDR3: TGTGCCAGCTCACCAGAGGGGGGACAGCCCCAGCATTTT.

This chain links TRBV21-1 with TRBJ1-5. TRBV21-1 is listed as a pseudogene. The CDR3 contains 14 residues. The CDR3 DNA is TGTGCCTCATCTGAGGGTGGGAGCAATCAGCCCCAGCATTTT. Its translation: CASSEGGSNQPQHF.

The sample holds one count of this clone. This chain links TRBV5-1 with TRBJ2-1; 12 bases map to TRBD2. CDR1 is SGHRS, CDR2 YFSETQ, per germline. The CDR3 contains 16 residues. V was clipped by 4 bases and J by 7 bases; unmatched bases: 9. This CDR3 reads CASSPLTSGSGNEQFF. DNA of the CDR3: TGCGCCAGCAGCCCCCTGACTAGCGGGAGTGGGAATGAGCAGTTCTTC.

The V gene is TRBV27, the J gene TRBJ2-7; D is uncertain. V was cut by 3 bases and J by 2 bases, with 11 bases left in between. The CDR3 sequence is 14 residues long. In germline, CDR1 is MNHEY, CDR2 SMNVEV (reference sequence). The CDR3 bases are TGTGCCAGCAGTTTCTCCGACAACGCCTACGAGCAGTACTTC. Translated: CASSFSDNAYEQYF.

The V and J genes are TRBV4-3 and TRBJ1-2, with 12 bases matching TRBD1. The CDR3 sequence is 14 residues long. Losses at the gene ends were 7 bases for V and 8 bases for J; bases not matched to a gene: 8. The V gene's germline CDR1 is LGHNA and CDR2 YSLEER. The CDR3: CASTRDRGLGGYTF. The CDR3 DNA reads as TGCGCCAGCACCCGGGACAGGGGGCTGGGGGGCTACACCTTC.

The chain joins TRBV6-6 to TRBJ2-7; 10 bases map to TRBD1. The length of the CDR3 is 15 residues. V lost 2 bases to trimming and J lost 6 bases; unmatched junction nucleotides: 7. Germline CDR1 and CDR2: MNHNY and SVGAGI (reference sequence). CDR3 nucleotides: TGTGCCAGCAGTTACATGGGACAGGGGCCGGGCGAGCAGTACTTC. Translation: CASSYMGQGPGEQYF.

This rearrangement joins TRBV6-5 to TRBJ2-2; D is possibly TRBD2 (6 bases). The ends were cut back, 6 bases at V and 2 bases at J, with 13 bases in the middle. CDR1 is MNHEY, CDR2 SVGAGI, per germline. The CDR3 is 15 amino acids. CDR3: CASRDGGLNTGELFF. CDR3 in DNA: TGTGCCAGCAGGGATGGAGGGCTCAACACCGGGGAGCTGTTTTTT.

V gene TRBV18 combines with J gene TRBJ2-1; 9 positions match TRBD1. The CDR3 runs to 15 residues. Losses at the gene ends were 1 base for V and 7 bases for J; bases not matched to a gene: 5. The germline gives CDR1 KGHSH, CDR2 LQKENI. The CDR3 loop reads CASSPRTGVRNEQFF. CDR3 DNA: TGTGCCAGCTCACCACGGACAGGGGTTCGAAATGAGCAGTTCTTC.

V is TRBV9 and J is TRBJ2-3; maybe TRBD2 (5 bases). Germline CDR1 SGDLS, CDR2 YYNGEE. This CDR3 region has 16 residues. Trimming stripped 0 bases from V and 4 bases from J, with 15 bases between. The CDR3, as DNA: TGTGCCAGCAGCGTAGGTTGGGAGCTGTTTTCAGATACGCAGTATTTT. Translated: CASSVGWELFSDTQYF.

V and J are TRBV10-2 and TRBJ1-2; D perhaps matches TRBD1 (5 bases). The germline V gene has CDR1 WSHSY and CDR2 SAAADI. This CDR3 contains 12 residues. Trimming pared 6 bases from V and 3 bases from J, leaving 8 bases between. The chain's CDR3 is CASSRDDYGYTF. In DNA, the CDR3 is TGCGCCAGCAGCCGGGACGACTATGGCTACACCTTC.

V gene TRBV27 combines with J gene TRBJ2-7; 8 bases are a match to TRBD2. Germline V gene lookup returns CDR1 MNHEY and CDR2 SMNVEV (reference sequence). This CDR3 spans 15 amino acids. V lost 4 bases to trimming and J lost 2 bases; unmatched junction nucleotides: 7. The DNA for the CDR3 is TGTGCCAGCAGTTCGCCGGGACTAGGGACCTACGAGCAGTACTTC. This encodes CASSSPGLGTYEQYF.

V and J are TRBV5-1 and TRBJ2-7; 11 nucleotides match TRBD2. The CDR3 sequence is 17 residues long. Germline V CDR1 and CDR2: SGHRS, YFSETQ. V was clipped by 0 bases and J by 0 bases; unmatched bases: 5. The DNA for the CDR3 is TGCGCCAGCAGCTTGGGAGCGACTAGCGGGACCTCCTACGAGCAGTACTTC. Translation: CASSLGATSGTSYEQYF.

This chain joins TRBV5-8 and TRBJ2-3; 12 bases fit TRBD2. Losses at the gene ends were 1 base for V and 0 bases for J; bases not matched to a gene: 6. Germline CDR1 SGHTS, CDR2 YDEGEE. CDR3 length equals 18 residues. The CDR3 spells CASSLRTLAGGSTDTQYF. CDR3 DNA sequence: TGTGCCAGCAGCTTGCGGACCCTAGCGGGAGGGAGCACAGATACGCAGTATTTT.

The rearrangement uses TRBV7-6 and TRBJ2-4; TRBD1 matches at 11 bases. The germline CDR1 and CDR2 sequences are SGHVS and FNYEAQ. V gave up 0 bases and J gave up 5 bases; unmatched junction bases: 6. The CDR3 is made up of 17 amino acids. The CDR3 nucleotides read TGTGCCAGCAGCTTAGCCCTGGGACAGGGGGACCAAAACATTCAGTACTTC. As protein: CASSLALGQGDQNIQYF.

This clone was counted a few times. V gene TRBV5-6 combines with J gene TRBJ2-7, with 9 bases aligning to TRBD2. This CDR3 is 16 amino acids long. Germline values: CDR1 SGHDT, CDR2 YYEEEE. V shed 3 bases and J 0 bases; nucleotides not matched to a gene: 7. CDR3 protein: CASSSYSGRSSYEQYF. DNA for the CDR3: TGTGCCAGCAGCTCTTATAGCGGGAGAAGCTCCTACGAGCAGTACTTC.

The CDR3 nucleotides are TGTGCCAGCAGTTTAAGGGTGTACAATTCACCCCTCCACTTT. Its protein is CASSLRVYNSPLHF. The V call is TRBV28, the J call TRBJ1-6; D remains ambiguous. The CDR3 totals 14 residues. The ends were cut back, 2 bases at V and 7 bases at J, with 9 bases in the middle. The V gene's germline CDR1 is MDHEN and CDR2 SYDVKM.

V usage is TRBV5-4 and J usage is TRBJ2-1; D may match TRBD1 or TRBD2 (5 bases each). Between the trimmed V and J ends, which lost 1 base and 4 bases, there was a span of 18 bases. CDR3 length equals 17 residues. CDR1 and CDR2 (germline): SGHNT, YYREEE (reference sequence). CDR3 residues: CASSLKRSGGAYNEQFF. For the CDR3, the DNA is TGTGCCAGCAGCTTGAAGCGGTCCGGTGGGGCTTACAATGAGCAGTTCTTC.

The chain combines TRBV19 with TRBJ2-3, with 11 bases aligning to TRBD2. There are 16 residues in the CDR3. The trim removed 6 bases at V and 2 bases at J, leaving 7 bases unmatched. Per germline, CDR1 LNHDA and CDR2 SQIVND (reference sequence). CDR3 sequence (DNA): TGTGCCAGTAGCGGAACTAGCGGGGGTGTCACAGATACGCAGTATTTT. It is translated as CASSGTSGGVTDTQYF.

J is TRBJ1-5 and V is TRBV19; no clear D. Trimming left V 7 bases short and J 4 bases short, with 11 bases between. Germline V gene sequence: CDR1 LNHDA, CDR2 SQIVND (reference sequence). The CDR3 sequence is 13 residues long. This CDR3 is CASTGGWNQPQHF. The CDR3 DNA sequence: TGTGCCAGTACCGGTGGTTGGAATCAGCCCCAGCATTTT.

The V and J genes are TRBV14 and TRBJ1-1; possible D gene TRBD1, 6 bases. This CDR3 is 14 amino acids long. Trimming left V 4 bases short and J 4 bases short, with 13 bases between. The germline CDR1 and CDR2 sequences are SGHDN and FVKESK. The CDR3 DNA reads TGTGCCAGCAGCCTAACAGTGGGGGCCACTGAAGCTTTCTTT. Translation: CASSLTVGATEAFF.

This clone was found a few times. The chain is built from TRBV7-9 and TRBJ1-5, with D perhaps TRBD1 (5 bases). The CDR3 has 13 amino acids. Germline CDR1 is SEHNR and CDR2 is FQNEAQ (reference sequence). Trimming stripped 5 bases from V and 9 bases from J, with 14 bases between. CDR3 DNA: TGTGCCAGCAGCGCCGGGGGAGAACGGCCCCAGCATTTT. Residues: CASSAGGERPQHF.

J is TRBJ2-4 and V is TRBV4-2; D is perhaps TRBD2 (6 bases). The V gene's germline CDR1 is LGHNA and CDR2 YNFKEQ. This CDR3 contains 14 residues. V was pared by 1 base and J by 6 bases, with 10 bases between. CDR3 in DNA: TGTGCCAGCAGCCAAGCCTCGGAGGGAAACATTCAGTACTTC. As protein: CASSQASEGNIQYF.

This chain links TRBV2 with TRBJ1-1; possibly TRBD1 for D (6 bases). The CDR3 is made up of 16 amino acids. Deletions cut 6 bases from V and 1 base from J, with 18 bases between. The germline CDR1 and CDR2 sequences are SNHLY and FYNNEI. Here the CDR3 DNA reads TGTGCCAGCAGCCCAACGACAGGAGGCAAGAACACTGAAGCTTTCTTT. Translation gives CASSPTTGGKNTEAFF.

Remarks on this clone: A read error may account for a junction end that differs from germline. The rearrangement joins TRBV5-1 to TRBJ2-2; D is undetermined. This CDR3 comprises 14 residues. CDR1 is SGHRS, CDR2 YFSETQ, per germline. The CDR3 sequence: CASSLAQNSGELFF. The CDR3 DNA follows: TGCGCCAGCAGCTTGGCGCAGAACTCCGGGGAGCTGTTTTTT.

The chain carries TRBV27 and TRBJ2-1, with 9 bases fitting TRBD2. With 3 bases clipped from V and 6 bases from J, the junction kept 3 bases outside the gene matches. Germline-derived CDR1 and CDR2 are MNHEY and SMNVEV (reference sequence). This CDR3 region has 14 residues. CDR3 sequence: CASSLGTSSNEQFF. CDR3 coding DNA: TGTGCCAGCAGTTTGGGGACTAGCAGCAATGAGCAGTTCTTC.

The chain recombines TRBV7-2 with TRBJ1-4; 7 bases align to TRBD1. This CDR3 comprises 14 residues. The ends lost 5 bases at V and 2 bases at J; junction bases unmatched: 2. The germline CDR1 and CDR2 sequences are SGHTA and FQGNSA. CDR3: CASSPRGTNEKLFF. In DNA, the CDR3 is TGTGCCAGCAGCCCCAGGGGGACTAATGAAAAACTGTTTTTT.

The V and J genes are TRBV4-2 and TRBJ1-5; D remains unclear. There are 17 residues in the CDR3. Trimming stripped 1 base from V and 4 bases from J, with 17 bases between. From germline, CDR1 is LGHNA and CDR2 YNFKEQ. CDR3 sequence reads: CASSQAGDLDLNQPQHF. The CDR3 coding sequence is TGTGCCAGCAGCCAAGCGGGTGACCTCGATCTTAATCAGCCCCAGCATTTT.

This chain's CDR3 is CASSLSGLAGGRQGEQYF. DNA for the CDR3: TGTGCCAGCAGCTTATCGGGACTAGCGGGGGGCCGGCAGGGTGAGCAGTACTTC. The chain joins TRBV7-2 to TRBJ2-7; 15 bases align to TRBD2. The CDR3 sequence is 18 residues long. V dropped 2 bases and J dropped 7; count of bases not matched to a gene: 12. Germline V gene lookup returns CDR1 SGHTA and CDR2 FQGNSA. Complete variable domain (other parts from reference TRBV7-2 and TRBJ2-7): GAGVSQSPSNKVTEKGKDVELRCDPISGHTALYWYRQSLGQGLEFLIYFQGNSAPDKSGLPSDRFSAERTGGSVSTLTIQRTQQEDSAVYLCASSLSGLAGGRQGEQYFGPGTRLTVT.